These 4 T cell receptor beta chains share one sample of origin, sequenced in a study of cytomegalovirus exposure and HLA in healthy donors. The data were produced by immunoSEQ multiplex PCR, yet TCRdb's version contains in-frame clones alone and is incomplete. The sample records 90,000 to 150,000 clones, more than 85% being singletons. The sample consisted of PBMCs. These TCRs come from a man aged 18-30 years in good health and CMV-seropositive.

The V call is TRBV18, the J call TRBJ1-1, with D tentatively TRBD1 (5 bases). Trimming removed 6 bases at V and 1 base at J, with 18 bases between. The CDR3 has 16 residues. Germline assignment: CDR1 KGHSH and CDR2 LQKENI. CDR3: CASSRSWGNQNTEAFF. The CDR3 region has the DNA TGTGCCAGCTCTCGCTCATGGGGCAACCAGAACACTGAAGCTTTCTTT.

The chain recombines TRBV6-1 with TRBJ1-1; no clear D. Germline values: CDR1 MNHNS, CDR2 SASEGT. Trimming pared 2 bases from V and 9 bases from J, leaving 16 bases between. The CDR3 spans 14 residues. The CDR3: CASSEIGSLEKAFF. CDR3 nucleotides: TGTGCCAGCAGTGAAATCGGGAGCTTGGAGAAAGCTTTCTTT.

This chain connects TRBV27 to TRBJ1-2; 8 bases match TRBD1. This CDR3 is 15 amino acids long. J was trimmed by 2 bases and V by 6 bases; bases with no gene match: 8. Germline CDR1 reads MNHEY; CDR2 reads SMNVEV (reference sequence). The CDR3 DNA reads as TGTGCCAGCAGCGACCGACAGGGGCTAAACTATGGCTACACCTTC. Translation: CASSDRQGLNYGYTF.

There are a few counts of this clone. V is TRBV29-1 and J is TRBJ2-7, with D tentatively TRBD1 (6 bases). The CDR3 is 16 amino acids. CDR1 is SQVTM, CDR2 ANQGSEA, per germline. Trimming pared 6 bases from V and 2 bases from J, leaving 23 bases between. The CDR3 loop reads CSVLPFRDTLPYEQYF. In DNA, the CDR3 is TGCAGCGTCCTCCCTTTTAGGGACACATTACCCTACGAGCAGTACTTC.